This TCR beta chain was observed in a study of control samples from healthy donors and cancer patients (dated by TCRdb to about 2020). Reading from cysteine to phenylalanine, the CDR3 counts 18 amino acids. The only DNA kept is the CDR3, 54 bases in frame from the first base. Germline trimming amounts to 2 bases on V and 3 bases on J, with 12 as the count of junction bases outside the gene matches. CDR1 and CDR2, looked up from the germline V gene, are SGHAT and FQNNGV. The library was made by the immunoSEQ multiplex PCR assay. The table was pulled from immuneACCESS by TCRdb, which kept in-frame rearrangements only. Such tables lose some clones; where checked, under half of the loss comes from unresolved V genes, and the rest has no known cause. The sample table holds 110,000 to 150,000 clones, of which 90% to 95% were seen once. The ten largest clones capture less than 15% of the sample. This clone is a singleton in its sample. No cognate antigen has been identified for it. No much larger clonotype is one base removed from it; base qualities were not supplied.

The V and J genes are TRBV11-2 and TRBJ2-7, with 11 middle bases fitting TRBD2. This TCR came from a man aged 35 to 55 in good health. Sequencing input: blood. The CDR3 reads CASSLFLSPTSGVYEQYF. The DNA reads as follows: TGTGCCAGCAGCTTATTTCTCAGTCCGACTAGCGGGGTCTACGAGCAGTACTTC.